Included here is one T cell receptor (beta chain) sequence, with context. The V end lost 8 bases, the J end lost 7 bases, and 14 bases lay between the germline ends. Germline V gene data show CDR1 as MDHEN and CDR2 as SYDVKM. The CDR3 extends over 13 amino acids. The record originates from a study of blood T cell repertoires in COVID-19. Study details: Whether acute or convalescent, the COVID-19 samples came from the United States, Italy and Spain.

The table came from immunoSEQ multiplex PCR; TCRdb's copy has only in-frame clones and leaves some out. The data show around 200,000 clones, with approximately 91% seen just once and less than 1.5% held by the top ten. This chain uses TRBV28 with TRBJ1-4; D remains unclear. The clonotype originates from a man aged 25 to 45 with acute or convalescent COVID-19. Material for sequencing was peripheral blood. The CDR3 DNA reads as TGTGCCAGCCGGACGTCGGGAGGTGAAAAACTGTTTTTT. Its translation is CASRTSGGEKLFF.